This entry concerns a single TCR beta chain. This may be a read error: a much more frequent sequence differs by one nucleotide. The sample comes from a study of molecular identifiers for immune sequencing clone quantification. With listed TCR primers and previously described methods, bulk TCR libraries were prepared. TCRdb reprocessed the PCR reads via MiXCR and lists one record per CDR3 protein. The sample includes 460,000 or so distinct CDR3 sequences, roughly 24% seen only once; the top ten take 0.7% to 0.9%. Between the trimmed V and J ends, which lost 4 bases and 7 bases, there was a span of 18 bases. The V gene's germline CDR1 is SGHKS and CDR2 YYEKEE (reference sequence). This CDR3 spans 15 amino acids. Libraries of naive CD8 T cells were made from roughly 20,000 to 1,000,000 sorted cells. They used 10%, 30% or 50% RNA. Naive CD8 T cells were FACS-sorted by CD8+CD4-CCR7+CD45RA+ markers.

The source material was naive CD8+ T cells from blood, with Jurkat cell RNA spiked in. The subset denotes: FACS-sorted CD8+CD4-CCR7+CD45RA+ naive T cells. This clonotype was obtained from a human donor in good health. Some libraries in this study had Jurkat cell RNA spiked in. V is TRBV5-5 and J is TRBJ1-5; perhaps TRBD1 as D (6 bases). CDR3 sequence (DNA): TGTGCCAGCAGCCAAGAACCGGGGGCGCGACAGCCCCAGCATTTT. Residues: CASSQEPGARQPQHF.